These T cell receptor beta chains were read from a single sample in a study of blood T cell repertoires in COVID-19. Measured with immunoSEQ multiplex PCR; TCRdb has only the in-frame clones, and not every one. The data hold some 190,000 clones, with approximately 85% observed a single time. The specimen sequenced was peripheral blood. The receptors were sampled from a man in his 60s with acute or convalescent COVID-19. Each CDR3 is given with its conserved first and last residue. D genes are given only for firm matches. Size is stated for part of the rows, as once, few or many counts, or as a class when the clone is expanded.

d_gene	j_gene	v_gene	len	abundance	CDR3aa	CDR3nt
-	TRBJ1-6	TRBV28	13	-	CASSPYQRSPLHF	TGTGCCAGCAGCCCGTACCAACGGTCACCCCTCCACTTT
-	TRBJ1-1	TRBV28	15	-	CASPGEDGMNTEAFF	TGTGCCAGCCCAGGGGAAGACGGCATGAACACTGAAGCTTTCTTT
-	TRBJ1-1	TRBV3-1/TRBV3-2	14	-	CASSLLITRDGAFF	TGTGCCAGCAGCCTTCTCATTACTCGGGATGGAGCTTTCTTT
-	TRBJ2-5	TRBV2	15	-	CASSEFWGVRETQYF	TGTGCCAGCAGTGAATTTTGGGGGGTCAGAGAGACCCAGTACTTC
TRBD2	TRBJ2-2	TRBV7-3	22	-	CASSLNGVRWASGRPNTGELFF	TGTGCCAGCAGCTTAAATGGTGTTCGTTGGGCTAGCGGGAGGCCTAACACCGGGGAGCTGTTTTTT
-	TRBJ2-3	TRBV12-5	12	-	CASGLTGGLEYF	TGTGCTAGTGGTTTGACCGGGGGACTTGAGTATTTT
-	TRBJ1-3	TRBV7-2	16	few	CASSLSTALSGNTIYF	TGTGCCAGCAGCTTAAGCACAGCCCTCTCTGGAAACACCATATATTTT
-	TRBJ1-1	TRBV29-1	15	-	CSVARGVSMNTEAFF	TGCAGCGTTGCAAGGGGCGTTTCCATGAACACTGAAGCTTTCTTT
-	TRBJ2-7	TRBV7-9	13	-	CASSLFQGGEQYF	TGTGCCAGCAGCCTTTTCCAGGGGGGCGAGCAGTACTTC
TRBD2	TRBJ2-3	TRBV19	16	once	CASSLGLAGGWGTQYF	TGTGCCAGTAGCCTCGGACTAGCGGGAGGCTGGGGTACGCAGTATTTT
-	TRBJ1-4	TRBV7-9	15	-	CASSLGGGTNEKLFF	TGTGCCAGCAGCTTAGGCGGAGGAACTAATGAAAAACTGTTTTTT
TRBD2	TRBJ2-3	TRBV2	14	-	CASRLAGSTDTQYF	TGTGCCAGCCGGCTAGCGGGAAGCACAGATACGCAGTATTTT
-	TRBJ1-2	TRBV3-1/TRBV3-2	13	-	CASSQGEGVGYTF	TGTGCCAGCAGCCAAGGGGAGGGGGTTGGCTACACCTTC
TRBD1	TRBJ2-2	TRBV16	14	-	CASSSTGSDGELFF	TGTGCCAGCAGCTCGACAGGGTCGGACGGGGAGCTGTTTTTT
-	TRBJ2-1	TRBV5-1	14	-	CASNREGSYNEQFF	TGCGCCAGTAACAGGGAGGGCTCCTACAATGAGCAGTTCTTC
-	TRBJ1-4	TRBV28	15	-	CASTSAGVGSEKLFF	TGTGCCAGCACCTCCGCAGGGGTGGGGAGTGAAAAACTGTTTTTT
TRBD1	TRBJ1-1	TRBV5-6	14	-	CASSLRDRVPEAFF	TGTGCCAGCAGCTTGAGGGACAGGGTTCCTGAAGCTTTCTTT
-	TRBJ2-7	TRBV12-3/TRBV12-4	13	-	CASTAGVAYEQYF	TGTGCCAGCACCGCAGGGGTAGCCTACGAGCAGTACTTC
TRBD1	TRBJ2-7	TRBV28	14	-	CASRGFQGASEQYF	TGTGCCAGCAGGGGATTTCAGGGGGCCTCCGAGCAGTACTTC
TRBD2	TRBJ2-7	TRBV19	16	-	CASSMKGTSGAYEQYF	TGTGCCAGTAGTATGAAGGGGACTAGCGGAGCCTACGAGCAGTACTTC
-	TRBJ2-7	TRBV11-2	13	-	CASVAGGSYEQYF	TGTGCCAGCGTAGCTGGGGGGTCCTACGAGCAGTACTTC
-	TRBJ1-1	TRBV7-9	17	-	CASSYWNDGLMNTEAFF	TGTGCCAGCAGCTACTGGAACGACGGACTCATGAACACTGAAGCTTTCTTT
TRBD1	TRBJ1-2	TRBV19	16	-	CASTGTGSKAFYGYTF	TGTGCCAGTACAGGGACAGGGTCCAAAGCTTTCTATGGCTACACCTTC
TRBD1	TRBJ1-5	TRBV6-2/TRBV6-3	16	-	CASSRTGTGGHQPQHF	TGTGCCAGCAGCCGTACCGGGACAGGGGGCCATCAGCCCCAGCATTTT
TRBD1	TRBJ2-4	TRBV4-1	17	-	CASSQDRGPLAKNIQYF	TGCGCCAGCAGCCAAGATAGGGGGCCCCTAGCCAAAAACATTCAGTACTTC